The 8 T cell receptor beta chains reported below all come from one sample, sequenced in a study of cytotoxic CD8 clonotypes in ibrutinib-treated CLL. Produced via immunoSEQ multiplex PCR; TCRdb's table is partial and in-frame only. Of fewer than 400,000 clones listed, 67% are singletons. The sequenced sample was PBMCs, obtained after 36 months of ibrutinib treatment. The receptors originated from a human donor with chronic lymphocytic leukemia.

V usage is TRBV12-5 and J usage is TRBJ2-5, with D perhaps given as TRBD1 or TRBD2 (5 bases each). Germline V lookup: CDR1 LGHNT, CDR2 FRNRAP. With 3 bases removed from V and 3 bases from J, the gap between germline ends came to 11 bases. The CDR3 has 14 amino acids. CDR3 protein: CASGLGDGEETQYF. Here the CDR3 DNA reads TGTGCTAGTGGTTTAGGGGACGGAGAAGAGACCCAGTACTTC.

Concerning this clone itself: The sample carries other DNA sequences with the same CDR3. The DNA for the CDR3 is TGTGCCAGCAGAGGGACCGGGACAGATACGCAGTATTTT. Amino acid sequence: CASRGTGTDTQYF. V gene TRBV9 combines with J gene TRBJ2-3; D may correspond to TRBD1 or TRBD2 (5 bases each). This CDR3 is 13 amino acids long. CDR1 and CDR2 (germline): SGDLS, YYNGEE. Trimming cost V 5 bases and J 3 bases, with 10 bases left between them.

Written as DNA, the CDR3 is TGTGCCAGCAGCAAGACAGATTACAATGAGCAGTTCTTC. Its protein product is CASSKTDYNEQFF. V is TRBV7-3 and J is TRBJ2-1, with D possibly being TRBD1 (5 bases). Per germline, CDR1 SGHTA and CDR2 FQGTGA. The CDR3 is 13 amino acids. Between the trimmed V and J ends, which lost 5 bases and 4 bases, there was a span of 9 bases. Full variable domain (remainder filled in from reference TRBV7-3 and TRBJ2-1): GAGVSQTPSNKVTEKGKYVELRCDPISGHTALYWYRQSLGQGPEFLIYFQGTGAADDSGLPNDRFFAVRPEGSVSTLKIQRTERGDSAVYLCASSKTDYNEQFFGPGTRLTVL.

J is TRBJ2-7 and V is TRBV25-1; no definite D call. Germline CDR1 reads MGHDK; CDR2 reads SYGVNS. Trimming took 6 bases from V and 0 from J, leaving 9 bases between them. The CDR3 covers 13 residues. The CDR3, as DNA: TGTGCCAGCAGGGGTAGGTTCTCCTACGAGCAGTACTTC. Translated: CASRGRFSYEQYF.

CDR3 region: CASSLKGAQETQYF. CDR3 in DNA: TGTGCCAGCAGCTTAAAGGGAGCCCAAGAGACCCAGTACTTC. The gene calls are TRBV7-8 and TRBJ2-5, with D possibly matching TRBD2 (5 bases). V lost 2 bases and J lost 1, with 8 bases in between. Germline CDR1 and CDR2: SGHVS and FQNEAQ. The CDR3 extends over 14 amino acids.

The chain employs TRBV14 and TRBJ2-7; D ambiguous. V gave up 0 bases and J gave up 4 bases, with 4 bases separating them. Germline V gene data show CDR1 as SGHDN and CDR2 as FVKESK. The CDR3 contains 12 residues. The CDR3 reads CASSQESYEQYF. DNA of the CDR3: TGTGCCAGCAGCCAAGAAAGTTACGAGCAGTACTTC.

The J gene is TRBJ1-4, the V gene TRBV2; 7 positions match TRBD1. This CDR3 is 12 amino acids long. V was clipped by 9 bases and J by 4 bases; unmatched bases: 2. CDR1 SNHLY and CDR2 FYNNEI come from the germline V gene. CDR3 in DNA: TGTGCCAGACAGGGGTATAATGAAAAACTGTTTTTT. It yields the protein CARQGYNEKLFF.

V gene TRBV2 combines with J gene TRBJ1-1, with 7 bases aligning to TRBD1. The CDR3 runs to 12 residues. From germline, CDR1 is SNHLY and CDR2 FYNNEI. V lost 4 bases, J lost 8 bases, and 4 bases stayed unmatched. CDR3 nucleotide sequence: TGTGCCAGCAGTGGGGACAGCGGAGAAGCTTTCTTT. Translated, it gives CASSGDSGEAFF.